The 23 T cell receptor beta chains in this list originate from one sample, sequenced in a study of PD-L1 blockade in urothelial cancer (TCRdb year 2017). The protocol used for the library was the immunoSEQ multiplex PCR assay. As stored in TCRdb, this immuneACCESS dataset retains in-frame rearrangements with V and J assigned. A fraction of the clones does not appear; measured against another copy, unresolved V genes explain less than half of the discrepancy, and the remainder lacks a known reason. The sample table records about 71,000 clones; about 88% of these occur just once. The ten largest clones take up less than 3.5% of the sample. Sequencing was performed on PBMCs, taken around atezolizumab (anti-PD-L1) treatment. Source of these receptors: a man aged 55 to 70 with urothelial cancer.

The chain combines TRBV28 with TRBJ2-3, with TRBD2 identical over 7 bases. CDR3 size: 16 residues. The germline gives CDR1 MDHEN, CDR2 SYDVKM. Losses at the gene ends were 4 bases for V and 4 bases for J; bases not matched to a gene: 11. The CDR3, as DNA: TGTGCCAGCAGTTCTCTAGCGGAACCGCACCCAGATACGCAGTATTTT. It is translated as CASSSLAEPHPDTQYF.

V and J are TRBV5-6 and TRBJ1-2; a weak D match, TRBD1 (6 bases). The V and J ends lost 5 bases and 3 bases respectively, with 20 bases between them. This CDR3 has 16 residues. Germline loops: CDR1 SGHDT, CDR2 YYEEEE. Here the CDR3 reads CASRTRTGFSYYGYTF. In DNA, the CDR3 is TGTGCCAGCAGGACACGAACAGGGTTTAGTTACTATGGCTACACCTTC.

The rearrangement uses TRBV11-2 and TRBJ2-1; D ambiguous. Trimming removed 0 bases from V and 7 bases from J, with 13 bases in between. Germline CDR1 and CDR2: SGHAT and FQNNGV. This CDR3 comprises 15 residues. The DNA for the CDR3 is TGTGCCAGCAGCTTAGAGTCGTCGGTGTCTAATGAGCAGTTCTTC. Translating gives CASSLESSVSNEQFF.

This chain connects TRBV19 to TRBJ1-5, with D possibly TRBD1 on 6 matching bases. Germline assignment: CDR1 LNHDA and CDR2 SQIVND (reference sequence). The CDR3 is 15 residues long. V was shortened by 7 bases and J by 4 bases, with 17 bases between the two germline ends. The CDR3 DNA reads as TGTGCCAGTACCTCGGGGGGGGCGCGTAATCAGCCCCAGCATTTT. It specifies CASTSGGARNQPQHF.

The chain recombines TRBV4-1 with TRBJ2-4; no firm D call. This CDR3 has 14 amino acids. Per germline, CDR1 MGHRA and CDR2 YSYEKL. V was trimmed by 4 bases and J by 8 bases, leaving 15 bases between them. CDR3 protein: CASSPLTRSDIQYF. In nucleotides, the CDR3 is TGCGCCAGCAGCCCACTGACTCGATCGGACATTCAGTACTTC.

Points on this clone: The sample has other DNA sequences that encode this CDR3 too. The rearrangement links TRBV18 to TRBJ1-5, with D unresolved. The ends were cut back, 3 bases at V and 1 base at J, with 4 bases in the middle. CDR3 length: 13 residues. The germline gives CDR1 KGHSH, CDR2 LQKENI. CDR3 bases: TGTGCCAGCTCACCGGGCAGCAATCAGCCCCAGCATTTT. Residues: CASSPGSNQPQHF.

The chain is built from TRBV5-1 and TRBJ2-2; 12 nucleotides line up with TRBD1. CDR3 length: 18 amino acids. The V gene's germline CDR1 is SGHRS and CDR2 YFSETQ. Trimming at V came to 4 bases and at J to 5 bases, leaving 12 bases not matched to a gene. The CDR3 is CASSPGQGASIGTGELFF. The CDR3 bases are TGCGCCAGCAGCCCGGGACAGGGGGCGTCTATAGGAACCGGGGAGCTGTTTTTT.

The chain uses TRBV18 and TRBJ2-7, with 9 nucleotides matching TRBD1. V lost 3 bases to trimming and J lost 6 bases; unmatched junction nucleotides: 6. This CDR3 is 14 amino acids long. Looked up from germline, CDR1 is KGHSH and CDR2 is LQKENI. The CDR3 protein is CASSPDRGVGEQYF. The CDR3 nucleotides are TGTGCCAGCTCACCGGACAGGGGAGTTGGCGAGCAGTACTTC.

This clone was seen a single time. V usage is TRBV11-3 and J usage is TRBJ2-1, with D perhaps matching TRBD2 (5 bases). Between the trimmed V and J ends, which lost 2 bases and 4 bases, there was a span of 9 bases. The germline V gene has CDR1 SGHNT and CDR2 YENEEA. CDR3 length: 14 residues. As DNA, the CDR3 is TGTGCCAGCAGCTTAAGCGGAAGATACAATGAGCAGTTCTTC. Residues: CASSLSGRYNEQFF.

This clone was seen only once. The V and J genes are TRBV5-6 and TRBJ2-1; 10 bases agree with TRBD2. This CDR3 is built from 12 residues. The germline CDR1 and CDR2 sequences are SGHDT and YYEEEE. Germline trimming cut 6 bases from V and 14 bases from J; bases unmatched to any gene: 8. The CDR3 sequence is CASTGMGTSEFF. Written as DNA, the CDR3 is TGTGCCAGCACAGGAATGGGGACTAGCGAGTTCTTC.

The V call is TRBV11-3, the J call TRBJ2-3; 8 bases align to TRBD2. V dropped 6 bases and J dropped 4; count of bases not matched to a gene: 3. This CDR3 spans 13 amino acids. CDR1 and CDR2 from the germline V gene are SGHNT and YENEEA. DNA of the CDR3: TGTGCCAGCAGACTGACTAGCGCAGATACGCAGTATTTT. Encoded protein: CASRLTSADTQYF.

This chain uses TRBV6-5 with TRBJ2-7; 12 bases agree with TRBD2. V was pared by 2 bases and J by 6 bases, with 5 bases of the junction left unmatched. The CDR3 totals 15 residues. CDR1 and CDR2 (germline): MNHEY, SVGAGI. In DNA form, the CDR3 reads TGTGCCAGCAGTTACAAGGGACTAGCGGGTACCGAGCAGTACTTC. Residues: CASSYKGLAGTEQYF.

The chain links TRBV25-1 to TRBJ2-5, with 7 bases that match TRBD1. Germline V gene sequence: CDR1 MGHDK, CDR2 SYGVNS. V gave up 4 bases and J gave up 5 bases; unmatched junction bases: 7. This CDR3 is 14 amino acids long. Here the CDR3 DNA reads TGTGCCAGCAGTGCTGAGGGGGCATGGGAGACCCAGTACTTC. Amino acids: CASSAEGAWETQYF.

The V gene is TRBV5-4, the J gene TRBJ1-1; tentative D call: TRBD1 (6 bases). The ends were cut back, 0 bases at V and 0 bases at J, with 15 bases in the middle. The CDR3 covers 17 residues. Germline-derived CDR1 and CDR2 are SGHNT and YYREEE (reference sequence). The CDR3 loop is CASSLGLTGTLNTEAFF. CDR3 DNA sequence: TGTGCCAGCAGCTTGGGACTGACAGGAACCCTGAACACTGAAGCTTTCTTT.

This clone has just one count. The CDR3 DNA sequence: TGTGCCAGCAGTTTGAGACTAGCGGATGGTGAGCAGTTCTTC. Residues: CASSLRLADGEQFF. This chain uses TRBV28 with TRBJ2-1, with 9 bases lining up with TRBD2. Germline CDR1 MDHEN, CDR2 SYDVKM. The J segment lost 9 bases and the V segment lost 3 bases, leaving 6 bases of the junction unmatched. The CDR3 is 14 residues long. Full variable domain (outside the CDR3, taken from reference TRBV28 and TRBJ2-1): DVKVTQSSRYLVKRTGEKVFLECVQDMDHENMFWYRQDPGLGLRLIYFSYDVKMKEKGDIPEGYSVSREKKERFSLILESASTNQTSMYLCASSLRLADGEQFFGPGTRLTVL.

This rearrangement joins TRBV30 to TRBJ2-5; 7 bases align to TRBD1. The V and J ends lost 3 bases and 6 bases, in that order; junction bases with no gene match: 7. Germline values: CDR1 GTSNPN, CDR2 SVGIG (reference sequence). This CDR3 spans 13 amino acids. The CDR3 DNA reads TGTGCCTGGAGCGAAGACAGGGTGAAGACCCAGTACTTC. Residues: CAWSEDRVKTQYF. The full variable domain, with the rest looked up from reference TRBV30 and TRBJ2-5, is SQTIHQWPATLVQPVGSPLSLECTVEGTSNPNLYWYRQAAGRGLQLLFYSVGIGQISSEVPQNLSASRPQDRQFILSSKKLLLSDSGFYLCAWSEDRVKTQYFGPGTRLLVL.

This clone was seen once. V gene TRBV19 combines with J gene TRBJ1-4; D unresolved. This CDR3 has 15 residues. Looked up from germline, CDR1 is LNHDA and CDR2 is SQIVND (reference sequence). V was trimmed by 1 base and J by 5 bases, leaving 11 bases between them. The CDR3: CASSIVRGRNEKLFF. The CDR3 DNA follows: TGTGCCAGTAGTATAGTTCGGGGAAGAAATGAAAAACTGTTTTTT.

The gene calls are TRBV7-3 and TRBJ2-2; no reliable D call. Trimming removed 2 bases from V and 1 base from J, with 5 bases in between. The V gene's germline CDR1 is SGHTA and CDR2 FQGTGA. CDR3 size: 14 residues. CDR3 sequence: CASSLGKNTGELFF. The CDR3 nucleotides read TGTGCCAGCAGCTTAGGCAAGAACACCGGGGAGCTGTTTTTT.

V usage is TRBV6-5 and J usage is TRBJ2-7; the D is unclear. V shed 7 bases and J shed 6 bases, with 7 bases lying between them. The germline V gene encodes CDR1 MNHEY and CDR2 SVGAGI. CDR3 length equals 10 residues. CDR3 sequence: CASILCEQYF. The CDR3 DNA follows: TGTGCCAGCATCCTGTGCGAGCAGTACTTC.

This chain links TRBV5-1 with TRBJ1-4; maybe TRBD1 (5 bases). The CDR3 has 14 residues. Germline CDR1 SGHRS, CDR2 YFSETQ. The ends were cut back, 0 bases at V and 7 bases at J, with 10 bases in the middle. The CDR3 coding sequence is TGCGCCAGCAGCTTGGAGGGGTCCCGTGAAAAACTGTTTTTT. This codes for CASSLEGSREKLFF.

The chain employs TRBV5-6 and TRBJ2-7; D not certain. V was trimmed by 2 bases and J by 7 bases, leaving 22 bases between them. The CDR3 is 16 residues long. CDR1 SGHDT and CDR2 YYEEEE come from the germline V gene. The CDR3 region has the DNA TGTGCCAGCAGCTTTACATCGACACCTTCCCCCAGGGAGCAGTACTTC. It codes for CASSFTSTPSPREQYF.

The rearrangement joins TRBV19 to TRBJ2-3; TRBD1 matches at 9 bases. This CDR3 has 14 amino acids. Germline V gene data show CDR1 as LNHDA and CDR2 as SQIVND (reference sequence). Trimming at V came to 6 bases and at J to 3 bases, leaving 4 bases not matched to a gene. CDR3 residues: CASSPGQGTDTQYF. The CDR3 bases are TGTGCCAGTAGCCCGGGACAGGGTACAGATACGCAGTATTTT.

The chain carries TRBV5-5 and TRBJ2-5, with 7 nucleotides matching TRBD1. With 4 bases clipped from V and 4 bases from J, the junction kept 16 bases outside the gene matches. The CDR3 totals 17 residues. Germline V lookup: CDR1 SGHKS, CDR2 YYEKEE (reference sequence). The CDR3 is CASSPAAAGGRVETQYF. CDR3 bases: TGTGCCAGCAGCCCGGCCGCCGCAGGGGGACGAGTAGAGACCCAGTACTTC.